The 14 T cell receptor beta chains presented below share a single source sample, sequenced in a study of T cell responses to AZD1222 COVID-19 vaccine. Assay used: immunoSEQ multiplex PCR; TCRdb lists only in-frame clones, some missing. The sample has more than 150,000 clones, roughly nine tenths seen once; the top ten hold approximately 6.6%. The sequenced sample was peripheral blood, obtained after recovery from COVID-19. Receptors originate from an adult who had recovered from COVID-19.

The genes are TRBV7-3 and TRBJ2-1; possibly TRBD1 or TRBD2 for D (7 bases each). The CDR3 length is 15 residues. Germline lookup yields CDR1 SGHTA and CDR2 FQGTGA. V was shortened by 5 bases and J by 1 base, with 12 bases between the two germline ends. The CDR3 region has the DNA TGTGCCAGCAGCATCCAGGGGGGGTCCTACAATGAGCAGTTCTTC. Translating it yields CASSIQGGSYNEQFF.

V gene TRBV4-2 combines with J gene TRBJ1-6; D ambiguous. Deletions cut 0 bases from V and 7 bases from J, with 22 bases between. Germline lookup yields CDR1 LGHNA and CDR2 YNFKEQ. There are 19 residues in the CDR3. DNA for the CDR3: TGTGCCAGCAGCCAAGATAATTGGACGCCAACTTTCGGGAATTCACCCCTCCACTTT. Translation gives CASSQDNWTPTFGNSPLHF.

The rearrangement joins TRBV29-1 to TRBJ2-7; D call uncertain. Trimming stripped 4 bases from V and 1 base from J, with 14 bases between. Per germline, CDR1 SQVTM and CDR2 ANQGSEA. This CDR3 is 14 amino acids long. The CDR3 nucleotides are TGCAGCGTTGTGTTTTTTGGCCAATCCTACGAGCAGTACTTC. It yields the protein CSVVFFGQSYEQYF.

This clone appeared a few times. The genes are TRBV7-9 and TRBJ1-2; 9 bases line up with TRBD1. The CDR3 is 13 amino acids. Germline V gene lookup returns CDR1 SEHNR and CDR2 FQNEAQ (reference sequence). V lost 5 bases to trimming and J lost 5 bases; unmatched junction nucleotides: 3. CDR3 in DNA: TGTGCCAGCAGCCCGGGGACAGGGTATGGCTACACCTTC. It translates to CASSPGTGYGYTF.

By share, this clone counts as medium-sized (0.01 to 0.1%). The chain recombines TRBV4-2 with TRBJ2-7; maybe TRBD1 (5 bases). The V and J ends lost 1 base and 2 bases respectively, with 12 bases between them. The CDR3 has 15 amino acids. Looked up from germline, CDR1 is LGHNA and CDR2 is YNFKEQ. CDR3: CASSQGSTGAYEQYF. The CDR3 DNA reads TGTGCCAGCAGCCAAGGAAGCACAGGCGCCTACGAGCAGTACTTC.

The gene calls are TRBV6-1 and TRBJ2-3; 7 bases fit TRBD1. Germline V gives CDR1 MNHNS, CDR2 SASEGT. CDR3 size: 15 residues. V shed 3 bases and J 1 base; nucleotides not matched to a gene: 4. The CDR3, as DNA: TGTGCCAGCAGTGACAGACAGGGACGCACAGATACGCAGTATTTT. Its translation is CASSDRQGRTDTQYF.

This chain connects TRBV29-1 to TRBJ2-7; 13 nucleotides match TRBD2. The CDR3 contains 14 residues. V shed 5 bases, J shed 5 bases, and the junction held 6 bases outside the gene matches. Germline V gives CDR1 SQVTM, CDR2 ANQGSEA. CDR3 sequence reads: CSVLLAGGPNEQYF. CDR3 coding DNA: TGCAGCGTTTTACTAGCGGGGGGGCCGAACGAGCAGTACTTC.

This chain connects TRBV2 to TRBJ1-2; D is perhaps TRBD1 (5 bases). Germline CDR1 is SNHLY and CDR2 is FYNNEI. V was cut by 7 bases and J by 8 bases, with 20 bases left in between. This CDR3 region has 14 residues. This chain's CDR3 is CASTIGAAITGYTF. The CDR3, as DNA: TGTGCCAGCACAATAGGGGCAGCCATAACGGGCTACACCTTC.

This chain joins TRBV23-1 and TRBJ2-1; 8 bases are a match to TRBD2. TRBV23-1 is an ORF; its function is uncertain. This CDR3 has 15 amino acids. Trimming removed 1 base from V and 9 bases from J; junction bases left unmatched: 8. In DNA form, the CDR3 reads TGCGCCAGCAGTCAATGGGACGGGAGGGCTTGTGAGCAGTTCTTC. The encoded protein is CASSQWDGRACEQFF.

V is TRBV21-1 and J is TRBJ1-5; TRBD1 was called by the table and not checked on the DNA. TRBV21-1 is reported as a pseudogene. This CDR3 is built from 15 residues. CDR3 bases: TGTGCCAGCAACTCGACAGGGGGAGGCAATCAGCCCCAGCATTTT. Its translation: CASNSTGGGNQPQHF.

The DNA for the CDR3 is TGTGCCAGCGGTTCCGGGACTAGAGGAGAAAAACTGTTTTTT. Encoded protein: CASGSGTRGEKLFF. V and J are TRBV28 and TRBJ1-4; TRBD1 might be the D (5 bases). The CDR3 loop spans 14 amino acids. V was clipped by 8 bases and J by 8 bases, with 18 bases between them. The germline V gene encodes CDR1 MDHEN and CDR2 SYDVKM.

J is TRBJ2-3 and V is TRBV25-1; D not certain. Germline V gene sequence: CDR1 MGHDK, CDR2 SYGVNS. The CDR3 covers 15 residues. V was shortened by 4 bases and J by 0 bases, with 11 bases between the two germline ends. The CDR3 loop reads CASSAALFSTDTQYF. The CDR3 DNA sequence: TGTGCCAGCAGTGCCGCCCTATTTAGCACAGATACGCAGTATTTT.

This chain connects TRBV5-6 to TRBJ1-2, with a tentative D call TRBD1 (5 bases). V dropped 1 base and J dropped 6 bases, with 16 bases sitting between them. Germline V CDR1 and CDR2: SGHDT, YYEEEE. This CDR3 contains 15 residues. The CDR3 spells CASSLKYGTVDGYTF. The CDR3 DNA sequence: TGTGCCAGCAGCTTGAAATATGGGACGGTTGATGGCTACACCTTC. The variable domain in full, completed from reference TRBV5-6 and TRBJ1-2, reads DAGVTQSPTHLIKTRGQQVTLRCSPKSGHDTVSWYQQALGQGPQFIFQYYEEEERQRGNFPDRFSGHQFPNYSSELNVNALLLGDSALYLCASSLKYGTVDGYTFGSGTRLTVV.

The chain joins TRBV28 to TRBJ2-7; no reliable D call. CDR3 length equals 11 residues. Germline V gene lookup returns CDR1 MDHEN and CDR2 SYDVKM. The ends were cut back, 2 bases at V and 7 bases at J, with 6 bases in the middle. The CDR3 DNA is TGTGCCAGCAGTTTAAGAAAAGAGCAGTACTTC. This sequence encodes CASSLRKEQYF.